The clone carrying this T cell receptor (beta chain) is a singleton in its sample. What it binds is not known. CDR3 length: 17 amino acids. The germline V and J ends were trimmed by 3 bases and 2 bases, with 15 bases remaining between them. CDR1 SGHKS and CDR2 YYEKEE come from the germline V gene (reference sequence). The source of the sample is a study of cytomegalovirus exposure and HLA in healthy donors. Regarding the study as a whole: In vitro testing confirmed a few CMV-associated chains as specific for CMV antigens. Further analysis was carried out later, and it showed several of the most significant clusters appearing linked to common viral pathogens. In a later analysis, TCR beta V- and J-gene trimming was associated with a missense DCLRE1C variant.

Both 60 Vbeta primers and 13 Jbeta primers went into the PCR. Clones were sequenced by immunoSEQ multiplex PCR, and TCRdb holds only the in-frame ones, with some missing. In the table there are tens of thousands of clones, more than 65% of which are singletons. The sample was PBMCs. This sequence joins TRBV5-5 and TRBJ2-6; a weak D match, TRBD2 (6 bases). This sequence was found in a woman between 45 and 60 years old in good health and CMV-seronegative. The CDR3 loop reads CASSSMRGGTGANVLTF. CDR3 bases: TGTGCCAGCAGCTCCATGCGCGGCGGGACTGGGGCCAACGTCCTGACTTTC.